The next 29 T cell receptor beta chains were all read from a single sample in a study of Ad26.COV2.S vaccination and SARS-CoV-2 variants. The treatment here: around 19 received Ad26.COV2.S at low or high dose, single or two shots; several received placebo; per-sample allocation not given. Sampling happened 63 days after the first vaccine or placebo injection. TCRdb keeps only in-frame clones here, not all; method: immunoSEQ multiplex PCR. The sample lists approximately 250,000 clones, approximately 88% occurring once. The source was peripheral blood, collected in a trial of Ad26.COV2.S vaccine versus placebo. The receptors originated from a person between 18 and 59 years old who received the Ad26.COV2.S COVID-19 vaccine or a placebo.

This clone has just one count. J is TRBJ1-3 and V is TRBV7-2; a weak D match, TRBD1 (5 bases). This CDR3 has 16 residues. The ends were cut back, 1 base at V and 4 bases at J, with 14 bases in the middle. CDR1 and CDR2 (germline): SGHTA, FQGNSA. The CDR3 DNA follows: TGTGCCAGCAGCTTAGTCGGGGCAGGTCCGGGAAACACCATATATTTT. The encoded protein is CASSLVGAGPGNTIYF.

The rearrangement links TRBV14 to TRBJ2-2; D may be TRBD2 (5 bases). The CDR3 consists of 18 residues. The V gene's germline CDR1 is SGHDN and CDR2 FVKESK. Trimming removed 4 bases at V and 1 base at J, with 19 bases between. CDR3 region: CASSPRETLRKNTGELFF. In nucleotides, the CDR3 is TGTGCCAGCAGCCCACGGGAAACTCTAAGAAAGAACACCGGGGAGCTGTTTTTT.

The gene calls are TRBV11-2 and TRBJ1-5; 8 nucleotides align to TRBD1. CDR3 length: 19 residues. V dropped 4 bases and J dropped 2; count of bases not matched to a gene: 16. CDR1 and CDR2 (germline): SGHAT, FQNNGV. The CDR3 loop is CASSSGHGQGLVGNQPQHF. The CDR3 DNA sequence: TGTGCCAGCAGCTCCGGGCACGGACAGGGCTTAGTGGGCAATCAGCCCCAGCATTTT.

The chain joins TRBV20-1 to TRBJ2-4; no clear D gene. The CDR3 spans 11 residues. Deletions cut 3 bases from V and 8 bases from J, with 8 bases between. CDR1 and CDR2 (germline): DFQATT, SNEGSKA (reference sequence). In nucleotides, the CDR3 is TGCAGTGCTAGCCACCGGGACATTCAGTACTTC. Protein product: CSASHRDIQYF.

The chain joins TRBV5-6 to TRBJ2-3; D is possibly TRBD1 (6 bases). In germline, CDR1 is SGHDT, CDR2 YYEEEE. The CDR3 has 15 amino acids. The V end lost 0 bases, the J end lost 6 bases, and 14 bases lay between the germline ends. CDR3 loop: CASSLAQGLADTQYF. The CDR3 DNA sequence: TGTGCCAGCAGCTTGGCCCAGGGGCTCGCTGATACGCAGTATTTT. The variable domain in full, completed from reference TRBV5-6 and TRBJ2-3, reads DAGVTQSPTHLIKTRGQQVTLRCSPKSGHDTVSWYQQALGQGPQFIFQYYEEEERQRGNFPDRFSGHQFPNYSSELNVNALLLGDSALYLCASSLAQGLADTQYFGPGTRLTVL.

Written as DNA, the CDR3 is TGCGCCAGCAGCCAAGATCGGGGCGGGGGGGCATACGAGCAGTACTTC. Protein product: CASSQDRGGGAYEQYF. The chain is built from TRBV4-1 and TRBJ2-7, with 9 bases matching TRBD2. The CDR3 is 16 amino acids. V lost 0 bases, J lost 4 bases, and 7 bases stayed unmatched. Germline V gene sequence: CDR1 MGHRA, CDR2 YSYEKL.

The chain links TRBV14 to TRBJ2-5, with 7 bases fitting TRBD1. CDR3 size: 20 residues. From germline, CDR1 is SGHDN and CDR2 FVKESK. With 1 base clipped from V and 4 bases from J, the junction kept 21 bases outside the gene matches. CDR3 DNA: TGTGCCAGCAGCCAAGGAGGGGGCATCATACTAGGCCCAAGGGGAGAGACCCAGTACTTC. This translates into CASSQGGGIILGPRGETQYF. Using reference TRBV14 and TRBJ2-5 for the parts outside the CDR3, the full variable domain is EAGVTQFPSHSVIEKGQTVTLRCDPISGHDNLYWYRRVMGKEIKFLLHFVKESKQDESGMPNNRFLAERTGGTYSTLKVQPAELEDSGVYFCASSQGGGIILGPRGETQYFGPGTRLLVL.

V and J are TRBV7-8 and TRBJ2-4; D possibly corresponds to TRBD1 (6 bases). The CDR3 loop spans 16 amino acids. V was trimmed by 2 bases and J by 2 bases, leaving 13 bases between them. Germline loops: CDR1 SGHVS, CDR2 FQNEAQ. The CDR3 DNA follows: TGTGCCAGCAGCTTAAGCAGGGGCGGTACCAAAAACATTCAGTACTTC. Its protein is CASSLSRGGTKNIQYF.

V gene TRBV5-1 combines with J gene TRBJ2-1; 8 bases are shared with TRBD2. With 0 bases clipped from V and 16 bases from J, the junction kept 9 bases outside the gene matches. In germline, CDR1 is SGHRS, CDR2 YFSETQ. The CDR3 is 13 amino acids. The CDR3 sequence is CASSLEASGLRFF. The DNA of the CDR3 is TGCGCCAGCAGCTTGGAAGCTAGCGGGTTGCGATTCTTC.

The chain joins TRBV4-1 to TRBJ1-2, with 10 nucleotides matching TRBD1. The ends lost 2 bases at V and 3 bases at J; junction bases unmatched: 6. The CDR3 consists of 16 residues. Germline loops: CDR1 MGHRA, CDR2 YSYEKL. The CDR3 DNA is TGCGCCAGCAGCCAACCCGGGACAGGGGTTTACTATGGCTACACCTTC. Protein sequence: CASSQPGTGVYYGYTF.

The CDR3 spells CASSLALAVGYTF. CDR3 nucleotide sequence: TGTGCCAGCAGCTTAGCCTTAGCAGTGGGCTACACCTTC. The chain combines TRBV7-2 with TRBJ1-2; D is unresolved. V lost 0 bases and J lost 8, with 10 bases in between. This CDR3 is built from 13 residues. The germline V gene has CDR1 SGHTA and CDR2 FQGNSA.

The V call is TRBV4-3, the J call TRBJ1-2, with D perhaps TRBD1 (6 bases). This CDR3 region has 16 residues. Germline V gives CDR1 LGHNA, CDR2 YSLEER. The V and J ends lost 2 bases and 2 bases respectively, with 15 bases between them. In DNA, the CDR3 is TGCGCCAGCAGCCAAATACGGGGACATGAAAACTATGGCTACACCTTC. It is translated as CASSQIRGHENYGYTF.

This clone was seen just once. V usage is TRBV10-3 and J usage is TRBJ2-3, with 10 bases that match TRBD2. Germline CDR1 is ENHRY and CDR2 is SYGVKD. Trimming at V came to 2 bases and at J to 5 bases, leaving 1 base not matched to a gene. The CDR3 totals 14 residues. The DNA for the CDR3 is TGTGCCATCAGTGAGACTAGCGGGAAAGATACGCAGTATTTT. Protein product: CAISETSGKDTQYF.

The table lists this clone with a count of one. The chain recombines TRBV6-1 with TRBJ1-2; 9 bases agree with TRBD1. Germline lookup yields CDR1 MNHNS and CDR2 SASEGT. The junction had 17 bases not matched to a gene; V was cut back by 2 bases and J by 4 bases. There are 19 residues in the CDR3. The CDR3 here is CASSEPNLGTGGNSYGYTF. CDR3 bases: TGTGCCAGCAGTGAACCAAACCTAGGTACAGGGGGCAACAGCTATGGCTACACCTTC.

This clone was seen a single time. This specimen includes other DNA sequences encoding the same CDR3. V gene TRBV3-1 (or the pseudogene TRBV3-2) combines with J gene TRBJ1-2; D is perhaps TRBD1 (5 bases). The CDR3 consists of 17 residues. The germline gives CDR1 LGHDT, CDR2 YNNKEL (reference sequence). V lost 4 bases and J lost 0, with 18 bases in between. This CDR3 is CASSPHGRQGANYGYTF. The DNA of the CDR3 is TGTGCCAGCAGCCCTCATGGGAGGCAGGGAGCTAACTATGGCTACACCTTC.

V is TRBV6-6 and J is TRBJ2-2; the D is unclear. The CDR3 has 13 amino acids. CDR1 and CDR2 from the germline V gene are MNHNY and SVGAGI (reference sequence). Trimming left V 11 bases short and J 4 bases short, with 14 bases between. The CDR3 nucleotides are TGTGCCGCCCAGTACGGGCGCACCGGGGAGCTGTTTTTT. Translation gives CAAQYGRTGELFF.

The V and J genes are TRBV10-3 and TRBJ1-2, with D maybe TRBD1 (6 bases). The CDR3 consists of 13 residues. CDR1 is ENHRY, CDR2 SYGVKD, per germline. V lost 7 bases and J 6 bases, leaving 15 bases between the germline ends. CDR3 sequence: CAITGTNSHGYTF. The CDR3 nucleotides are TGTGCCATCACCGGGACAAACAGTCATGGCTACACCTTC.

V usage is TRBV6-2 or TRBV6-3 and J usage is TRBJ1-1; D remains ambiguous. The CDR3 is 12 residues long. V lost 5 bases and J 2 bases, leaving 6 bases between the germline ends. Germline CDR1 is MNHEY and CDR2 is SVGEGT. The CDR3 bases are TGTGCCAGCAGTCCCCTCAACACTGAAGCTTTCTTT. Translating it yields CASSPLNTEAFF.

The chain joins TRBV25-1 to TRBJ2-1; D is ambiguous. This CDR3 spans 12 amino acids. From germline, CDR1 is MGHDK and CDR2 SYGVNS. Trimming stripped 7 bases from V and 7 bases from J, with 11 bases between. This CDR3 reads CASTGLGNEQFF. The CDR3 DNA follows: TGTGCCAGCACAGGTCTGGGAAATGAGCAGTTCTTC.

This chain uses TRBV7-2 with TRBJ1-1; D remains unclear. The CDR3 has 16 residues. Germline V gene sequence: CDR1 SGHTA, CDR2 FQGNSA. V was clipped by 1 base and J by 8 bases, with 20 bases between them. The CDR3, as DNA: TGTGCCAGCAGCTTAGTGGTGGTACCCCTGGGAGGGGAAGCTTTCTTT. The encoded protein is CASSLVVVPLGGEAFF.

The chain employs TRBV4-3 and TRBJ2-1; the D is unclear. This CDR3 is 14 amino acids long. The V and J ends lost 4 bases and 6 bases respectively, with 13 bases between them. In germline, CDR1 is LGHNA, CDR2 YSLEER. The CDR3 region has the DNA TGCGCCAGCAGCCCTGTCTCTGGGCGCAATGAGCAGTTCTTC. Its protein product is CASSPVSGRNEQFF.

The chain employs TRBV9 and TRBJ2-3, with D possibly matching TRBD1 (6 bases). V was pared by 0 bases and J by 5 bases, with 10 bases between. CDR3 length: 14 residues. Germline V gene sequence: CDR1 SGDLS, CDR2 YYNGEE. The chain's CDR3 is CASSVGRQEDTQYF. The CDR3 DNA reads TGTGCCAGCAGCGTAGGAAGACAGGAAGATACGCAGTATTTT.

This chain links TRBV5-1 with TRBJ2-6; weak D call: TRBD1 (5 bases). V lost 0 bases to trimming and J lost 0 bases, with 7 bases between them. The CDR3 is made up of 16 amino acids. Looked up from germline, CDR1 is SGHRS and CDR2 is YFSETQ. Here the CDR3 DNA reads TGCGCCAGCAGCTTGGAAGGGGTCTCTGGGGCCAACGTCCTGACTTTC. Translated: CASSLEGVSGANVLTF.

Turning to this clone: At the DNA level, this CDR3 is encoded by other sequences in the same sample as well. This chain links TRBV6-5 with TRBJ2-2, with D unresolved. This CDR3 region has 15 residues. Germline lookup yields CDR1 MNHEY and CDR2 SVGAGI. Trimming pared 0 bases from V and 2 bases from J, leaving 7 bases between. The CDR3 DNA reads TGTGCCAGCAGTTACTCCATTAGTAACACCGGGGAGCTGTTTTTT. Translated, it gives CASSYSISNTGELFF.

The chain has TRBV21-1 and TRBJ1-1; the table names TRBD1, a call not compared with the DNA. TRBV21-1 is recorded as a pseudogene. The CDR3 is 18 residues long. Here the CDR3 reads CASSSPDQGLRVNTEAFF. CDR3 coding DNA: TGTGCCAGCAGCTCCCCCGACCAGGGGTTGCGGGTGAACACTGAAGCTTTCTTT.

The chain has TRBV15 and TRBJ2-4; no definite D call. This CDR3 spans 19 amino acids. Trimming shortened V by 0 bases and J by 1 base, and 19 bases separated the two germline ends. Germline V gene data show CDR1 as LNHNV and CDR2 as YYDKDF (reference sequence). The CDR3 nucleotides are TGTGCCACCAGCAGAGATCCGGCTAGAGTCCCTAAGGCCAAAAACATTCAGTACTTC. Its translation: CATSRDPARVPKAKNIQYF.

This clone was detected once. V usage is TRBV5-1 and J usage is TRBJ1-2; 9 nucleotides match TRBD1. The CDR3 consists of 15 residues. CDR1 and CDR2 (germline): SGHRS, YFSETQ. Unmatched junction bases numbered 7, after V lost 0 bases and J lost 7 bases. CDR3 sequence: CASSLGGQGTGGYTF. The CDR3 DNA reads as TGCGCCAGCAGCTTGGGAGGACAGGGGACCGGTGGCTACACCTTC.

The chain uses TRBV5-1 and TRBJ1-1, with 7 nucleotides matching TRBD1. The J segment lost 1 base and the V segment lost 3 bases, leaving 3 bases of the junction unmatched. This CDR3 contains 14 residues. CDR1 and CDR2 from the germline V gene are SGHRS and YFSETQ. As DNA, the CDR3 is TGCGCCAGCAGCTCGACAGGGAGGAACACTGAAGCTTTCTTT. Translation gives CASSSTGRNTEAFF.

The rearrangement links TRBV18 to TRBJ2-7; perhaps TRBD2 as D (6 bases). The germline V gene encodes CDR1 KGHSH and CDR2 LQKENI. Trimming cost V 5 bases and J 2 bases, with 10 bases left between them. The CDR3 has 13 residues. The CDR3 is CASSAGRPYEQYF. Here the CDR3 DNA reads TGTGCCAGCTCAGCGGGACGGCCCTACGAGCAGTACTTC. Full variable domain (rest looked up from reference TRBV18 and TRBJ2-7): NAGVMQNPRHLVRRRGQEARLRCSPMKGHSHVYWYRQLPEEGLKFMVYLQKENIIDESGMPKERFSAEFPKEGPSILRIQQVVRGDSAAYFCASSAGRPYEQYFGPGTRLTVT.